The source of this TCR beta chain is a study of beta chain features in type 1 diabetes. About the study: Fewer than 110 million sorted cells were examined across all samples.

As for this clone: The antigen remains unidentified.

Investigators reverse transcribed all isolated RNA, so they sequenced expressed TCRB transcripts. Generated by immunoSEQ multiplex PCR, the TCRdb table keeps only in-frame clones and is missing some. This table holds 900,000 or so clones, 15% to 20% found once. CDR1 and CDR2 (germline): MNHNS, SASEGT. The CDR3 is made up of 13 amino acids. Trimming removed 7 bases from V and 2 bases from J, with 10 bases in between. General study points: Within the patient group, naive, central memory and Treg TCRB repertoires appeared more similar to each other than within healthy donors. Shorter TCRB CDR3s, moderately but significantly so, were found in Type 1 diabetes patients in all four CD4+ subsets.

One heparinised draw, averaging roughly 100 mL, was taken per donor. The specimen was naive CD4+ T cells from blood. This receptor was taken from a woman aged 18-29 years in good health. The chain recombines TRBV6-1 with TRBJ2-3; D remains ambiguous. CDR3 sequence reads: CASNGPATDTQYF. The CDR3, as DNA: TGTGCCAGCAACGGCCCAGCCACAGATACGCAGTATTTT.